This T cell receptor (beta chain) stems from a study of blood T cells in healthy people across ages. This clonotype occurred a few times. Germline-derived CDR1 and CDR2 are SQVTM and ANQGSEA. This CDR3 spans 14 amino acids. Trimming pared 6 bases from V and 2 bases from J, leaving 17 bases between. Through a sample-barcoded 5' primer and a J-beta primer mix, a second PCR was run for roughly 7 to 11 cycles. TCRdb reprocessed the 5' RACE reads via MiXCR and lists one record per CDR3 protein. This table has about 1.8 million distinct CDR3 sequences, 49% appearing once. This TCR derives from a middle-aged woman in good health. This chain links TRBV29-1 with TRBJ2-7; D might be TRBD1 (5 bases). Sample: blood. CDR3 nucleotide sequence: TGCAGCGTCCGAAGGGGTACTGAACCCTACGAGCAGTACTTC. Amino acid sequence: CSVRRGTEPYEQYF.